The 3 T cell receptor beta chains below all came from one sample that was sequenced in a study of blood T cell repertoires in COVID-19. Here immunoSEQ multiplex PCR was the method, and the copy in TCRdb shows in-frame clones only, minus some. The data show over 70,000 clones, roughly 81% seen once. Material: peripheral blood. The receptors here all came from a man aged 60 to 75 with COVID-19, enrolled during active disease.

The chain joins TRBV28 to TRBJ1-1; the match to TRBD1 covers 8 bases. Germline CDR1 MDHEN, CDR2 SYDVKM. Losses at the gene ends were 6 bases for V and 0 bases for J; bases not matched to a gene: 3. The CDR3 runs 14 residues. Written as DNA, the CDR3 is TGTGCCAGCAGATCGGGACAGGTGAACACTGAAGCTTTCTTT. This translates into CASRSGQVNTEAFF.

This clone was found once. V and J are TRBV2 and TRBJ2-1; possibly TRBD2 for D (5 bases). Germline V lookup: CDR1 SNHLY, CDR2 FYNNEI. The V end lost 6 bases, the J end lost 4 bases, and 13 bases lay between the germline ends. The CDR3 is 14 residues long. The CDR3 DNA sequence: TGTGCCAGCAGCCCTGGGAGAGGATACAATGAGCAGTTCTTC. It yields the protein CASSPGRGYNEQFF.

This clone was seen at least ten times. The V call is TRBV5-4, the J call TRBJ1-2; possible D gene TRBD1, 5 bases. CDR3 length: 13 amino acids. Deletions cut 5 bases from V and 4 bases from J, with 12 bases between. Germline V gene lookup returns CDR1 SGHNT and CDR2 YYREEE (reference sequence). The CDR3 spells CASRTGGTYGYTF. CDR3 nucleotides: TGTGCCAGCAGAACGGGGGGGACCTATGGCTACACCTTC.